One sample yielded the 11 T cell receptor beta chains listed below, sequenced in a study of tumor-infiltrating lymphocytes in primary liver carcinoma. Co-extracting RNA and DNA was done with 20-30 mg of unsorted bulk tissue as input. Production of TCR beta cDNA used approximately 0.45 ug total RNA together with a constant-region primer. Employing slightly modified ARM-PCR, three nested multiplex PCR rounds were run, and these gave rise to the TCR beta libraries. With TRBV1-TRBV30 forward primers and a C-beta reverse primer, the first two PCR rounds were run for about 10 cycles each. TCRdb redid the calling of the multiplex PCR reads with MiXCR, one entry per CDR3 protein. The table includes around 120,000 distinct CDR3 sequences, 60% to 70% detected once. The specimen sequenced was liver tumor tissue from sampling region 1. Subset defined: tumor region T1, superior pole. The receptors here all came from a woman aged 60-75 years with primary liver carcinoma and hepatitis B virus infection.

This clonotype was counted once. A read error may account for a junction end that differs from germline. The rearrangement uses TRBV11-1 and TRBJ1-1; 8 bases map to TRBD1. The CDR3 spans 17 residues. CDR1 SGHAT and CDR2 FQDESV come from the germline V gene (reference sequence). CDR3 in DNA: TGTGTCAGCAGCTTAGTGGGGACAGGAGCGATGAGCACCGAAGCTTTCTTT. Its protein product is CVSSLVGTGAMSTEAFF.

The chain combines TRBV7-9 with TRBJ2-2; the match to TRBD1 covers 8 bases. Trimming removed 4 bases from V and 2 bases from J; junction bases left unmatched: 12. Germline V gives CDR1 SEHNR, CDR2 FQNEAQ (reference sequence). This CDR3 spans 18 amino acids. The CDR3, as DNA: TGTGCCAGCAGCTCCCCGATGGGCAGGGGGCAAAACACCGGGGAGCTGTTTTTT. It specifies CASSSPMGRGQNTGELFF.

Comment on this clonotype: This likely comes from a read error, as the CDR3 has no conserved phenylalanine or tryptophan at its end. The chain couples TRBV5-1 to TRBJ2-6, with D hard to call. This CDR3 has 13 amino acids. V was shortened by 6 bases and J by 2 bases, with 6 bases between the two germline ends. The germline V gene encodes CDR1 SGHRS and CDR2 YFSETQ. The CDR3 nucleotides are TGCGCCAGCAACCTAGCTGGGGCCAACGTCCTGACTTTA. It encodes CASNLAGANVLTL.

About this clonotype itself: An end of the junction does not agree with germline; a read error may underlie this. The J gene is TRBJ2-5, the V gene TRBV11-2; D unresolved. The V gene's germline CDR1 is SGHAT and CDR2 FQNNGV. This CDR3 spans 16 amino acids. In nucleotides, the CDR3 is TGCGCCAGCAGCTTAGGGTTTGCTGCCTACCAAGAGATCCAGTACTTC. This sequence encodes CASSLGFAAYQEIQYF.

This clonotype was counted a single time. A read error is possible here, since a much larger clone lies one base away. The rearrangement joins TRBV12-3 or TRBV12-4 to TRBJ2-1; possible D gene TRBD1, 5 bases. The CDR3 has 12 amino acids. CDR3 sequence reads: CAGSIGVNEQFF. For the CDR3, the DNA is TGTGCCGGCAGTATAGGGGTCAATGAGCAGTTCTTC.

Note on this clonotype: Being one base from a much bigger clone, this may be a read error. No conserved phenylalanine or tryptophan ends this CDR3, so it is likely a read error. The rearrangement links TRBV5-6 to TRBJ2-7; TRBD1 matches at 7 bases. CDR3 size: 14 residues. The germline gives CDR1 SGHDT, CDR2 YYEEEE. V lost 4 bases to trimming and J lost 2 bases; unmatched junction nucleotides: 6. The CDR3 DNA reads as TGTGCCAGCAGCGCCTGGGACAGACCCTACGAGCAGTACCTC. Encoded protein: CASSAWDRPYEQYL.

For this clonotype: It may be a read error: a sequence one base away is much more abundant. The chain carries TRBV13 and TRBJ1-5; D gene ambiguous. Germline loops: CDR1 PRHDT, CDR2 FYEKMQ (reference sequence). This CDR3 contains 12 residues. Trimming shortened V by 1 base and J by 5 bases, and 3 bases separated the two germline ends. CDR3 DNA: TGTGCCAGCAGCTTAGAGTATCAGCCCCAGCATTTT. It translates to CASSLEYQPQHF.

On this clonotype itself: An end of the junction differs from the germline gene, which may be a read error. The J gene is TRBJ2-7, the V gene TRBV12-5; 14 bases are shared with TRBD2. Per the germline V gene, CDR1 is LGHNT and CDR2 is FRNRAP. This CDR3 has 16 residues. The CDR3 region is CDSGIGTSGRAYGQYF. The CDR3 DNA is TGTGATAGTGGCATCGGGACTAGCGGGAGAGCCTACGGGCAGTACTTC.

This clonotype came up many times. The chain joins TRBV28 to TRBJ2-7; perhaps TRBD1 as D (5 bases). The V gene's germline CDR1 is MDHEN and CDR2 SYDVKM. The CDR3 consists of 13 residues. The ends were cut back, 7 bases at V and 3 bases at J, with 13 bases in the middle. This chain's CDR3 is CASKRGSLYEQYF. The CDR3 bases are TGTGCCAGCAAAAGGGGCTCCCTCTACGAGCAGTACTTC. Supplemented by reference TRBV28 and TRBJ2-7, the full variable domain reads DVKVTQSSRYLVKRTGEKVFLECVQDMDHENMFWYRQDPGLGLRLIYFSYDVKMKEKGDIPEGYSVSREKKERFSLILESASTNQTSMYLCASKRGSLYEQYFGPGTRLTVT.

The chain couples TRBV28 to TRBJ1-4; possibly TRBD1 for D (5 bases). Per germline, CDR1 MDHEN and CDR2 SYDVKM. V shed 6 bases and J shed 7 bases, with 18 bases lying between them. The CDR3 runs to 15 residues. CDR3 nucleotide sequence: TGTGCCAGCAGCCTTGCGTCAGGGTTGGGTGAAAAACTGTTTTTT. As protein: CASSLASGLGEKLFF.

V gene TRBV28 combines with J gene TRBJ2-3, with TRBD1 as a possible D gene (6 bases). The CDR3 runs 14 residues. The V and J ends lost 6 bases and 3 bases respectively, with 13 bases between them. The V gene's germline CDR1 is MDHEN and CDR2 SYDVKM. CDR3 in amino acids: CASSRRDKTDTQYF. CDR3 nucleotide sequence: TGTGCCAGCAGCCGACGGGACAAGACAGATACGCAGTATTTT. The entire variable domain, with the rest obtained from reference TRBV28 and TRBJ2-3, is as follows: DVKVTQSSRYLVKRTGEKVFLECVQDMDHENMFWYRQDPGLGLRLIYFSYDVKMKEKGDIPEGYSVSREKKERFSLILESASTNQTSMYLCASSRRDKTDTQYFGPGTRLTVL.